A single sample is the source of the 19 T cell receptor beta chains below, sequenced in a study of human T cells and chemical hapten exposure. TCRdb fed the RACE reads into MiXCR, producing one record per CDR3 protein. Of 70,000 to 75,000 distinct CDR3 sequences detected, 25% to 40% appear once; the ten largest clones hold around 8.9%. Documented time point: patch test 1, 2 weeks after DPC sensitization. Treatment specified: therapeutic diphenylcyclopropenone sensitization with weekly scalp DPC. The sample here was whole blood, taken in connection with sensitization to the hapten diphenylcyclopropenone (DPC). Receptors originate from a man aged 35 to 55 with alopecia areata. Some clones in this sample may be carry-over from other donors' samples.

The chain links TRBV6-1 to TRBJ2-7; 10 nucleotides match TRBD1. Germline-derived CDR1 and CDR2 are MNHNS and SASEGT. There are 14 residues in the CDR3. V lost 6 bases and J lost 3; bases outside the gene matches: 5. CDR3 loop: CASRVGQGYYEQYF. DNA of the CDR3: TGTGCCAGCAGAGTGGGACAGGGGTACTACGAGCAGTACTTC.

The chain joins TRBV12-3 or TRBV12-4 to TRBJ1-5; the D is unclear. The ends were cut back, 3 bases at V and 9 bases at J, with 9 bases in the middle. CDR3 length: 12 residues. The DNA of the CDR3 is TGTGCCAGCAGTTTGCAGTCACGGCCCCAGCATTTT. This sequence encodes CASSLQSRPQHF.

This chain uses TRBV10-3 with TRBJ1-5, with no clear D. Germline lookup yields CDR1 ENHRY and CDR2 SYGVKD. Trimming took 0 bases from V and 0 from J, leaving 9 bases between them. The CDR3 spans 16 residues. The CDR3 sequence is CAISESTTNSNQPQHF. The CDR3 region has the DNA TGTGCCATCAGTGAGTCGACAACGAATAGCAATCAGCCCCAGCATTTT.

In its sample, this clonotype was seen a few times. This CDR3 is CASTDRNTEAFF. The CDR3 DNA follows: TGTGCCAGTACGGACAGGAACACTGAAGCTTTCTTT. V and J are TRBV7-2 and TRBJ1-1, with D perhaps matching TRBD1 (6 bases). V was pared by 9 bases and J by 1 base, with 9 bases between. The CDR3 is 12 amino acids. Per germline, CDR1 SGHTA and CDR2 FQGNSA.

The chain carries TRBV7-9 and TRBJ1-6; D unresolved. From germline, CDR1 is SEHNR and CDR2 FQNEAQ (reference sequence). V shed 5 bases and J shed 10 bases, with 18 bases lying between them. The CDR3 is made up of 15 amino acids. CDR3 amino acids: CASSQTDTGRSPLHF. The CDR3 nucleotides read TGTGCCAGCAGCCAGACCGACACCGGTCGGTCACCCCTCCACTTT. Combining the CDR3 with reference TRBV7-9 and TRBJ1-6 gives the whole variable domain DTGVSQNPRHKITKRGQNVTFRCDPISEHNRLYWYRQTLGQGPEFLTYFQNEAQLEKSRLLSDRFSAERPKGSFSTLEIQRTEQGDSAMYLCASSQTDTGRSPLHFGNGTRLTVT.

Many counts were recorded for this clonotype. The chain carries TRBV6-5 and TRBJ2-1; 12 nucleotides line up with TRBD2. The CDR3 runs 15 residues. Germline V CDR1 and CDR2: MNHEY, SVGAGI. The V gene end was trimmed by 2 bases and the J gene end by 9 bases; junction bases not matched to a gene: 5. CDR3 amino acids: CASSYQPSGRGEQFF. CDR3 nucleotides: TGTGCCAGCAGTTACCAGCCTAGCGGGAGGGGTGAGCAGTTCTTC.

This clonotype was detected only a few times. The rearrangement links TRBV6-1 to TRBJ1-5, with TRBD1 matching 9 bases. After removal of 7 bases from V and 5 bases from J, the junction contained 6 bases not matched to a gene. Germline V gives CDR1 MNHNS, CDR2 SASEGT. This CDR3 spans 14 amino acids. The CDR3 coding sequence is TGTGCCAGCACCGCTAGGACAGGGGATCAGCCCCAGCATTTT. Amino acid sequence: CASTARTGDQPQHF.

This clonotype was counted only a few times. CDR3 in amino acids: CASSQDLAASYEQYF. The CDR3 nucleotides are TGTGCCAGCAGCCAAGATTTGGCGGCGTCCTACGAGCAGTACTTC. The chain links TRBV4-2 to TRBJ2-7; D unclear. Germline CDR1 is LGHNA and CDR2 is YNFKEQ. The CDR3 covers 15 residues. The V and J ends lost 0 bases and 1 base respectively, with 10 bases between them.

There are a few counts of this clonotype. In DNA form, the CDR3 reads TGTGCCAGCAGGCTAGAGGATAGGTACAATGAGCAGTTCTTC. It encodes CASRLEDRYNEQFF. The chain employs TRBV28 and TRBJ2-1; unclear D gene. CDR1 and CDR2 (germline): MDHEN, SYDVKM. The CDR3 contains 14 residues. The V end lost 6 bases, the J end lost 4 bases, and 13 bases lay between the germline ends. Together with reference TRBV28 and TRBJ2-1, the CDR3 gives the full variable domain: DVKVTQSSRYLVKRTGEKVFLECVQDMDHENMFWYRQDPGLGLRLIYFSYDVKMKEKGDIPEGYSVSREKKERFSLILESASTNQTSMYLCASRLEDRYNEQFFGPGTRLTVL.

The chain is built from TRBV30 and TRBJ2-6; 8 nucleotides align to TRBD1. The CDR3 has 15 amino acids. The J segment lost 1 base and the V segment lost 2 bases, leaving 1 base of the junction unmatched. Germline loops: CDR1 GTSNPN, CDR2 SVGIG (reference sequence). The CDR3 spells CAWSYRGSGANVLTF. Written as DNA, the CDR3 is TGTGCCTGGAGTTACAGGGGGTCTGGGGCCAACGTCCTGACTTTC.

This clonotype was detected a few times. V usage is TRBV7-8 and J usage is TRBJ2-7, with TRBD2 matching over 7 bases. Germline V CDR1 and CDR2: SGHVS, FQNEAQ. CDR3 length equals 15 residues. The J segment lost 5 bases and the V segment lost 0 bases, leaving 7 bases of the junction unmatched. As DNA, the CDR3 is TGTGCCAGCAGCTTAGCGGCGGGAGTTATAAACGAGCAGTACTTC. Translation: CASSLAAGVINEQYF.

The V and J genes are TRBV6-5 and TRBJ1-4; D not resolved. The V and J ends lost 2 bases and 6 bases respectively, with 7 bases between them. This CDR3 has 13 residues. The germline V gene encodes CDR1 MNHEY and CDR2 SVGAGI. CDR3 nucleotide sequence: TGTGCCAGCAGTTACCTCATCGATGAAAAACTGTTTTTT. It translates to CASSYLIDEKLFF.

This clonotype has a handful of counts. In nucleotides, the CDR3 is TGTGCCAGCAGTTCTACACGGAACACTGAAGCTTTCTTT. Its protein is CASSSTRNTEAFF. V gene TRBV28 combines with J gene TRBJ1-1; D not resolved. The CDR3 covers 13 residues. Germline assignment: CDR1 MDHEN and CDR2 SYDVKM. The ends were cut back, 4 bases at V and 1 base at J, with 7 bases in the middle. Drawing the rest from reference TRBV28 and TRBJ1-1, the complete variable domain is DVKVTQSSRYLVKRTGEKVFLECVQDMDHENMFWYRQDPGLGLRLIYFSYDVKMKEKGDIPEGYSVSREKKERFSLILESASTNQTSMYLCASSSTRNTEAFFGQGTRLTVV.

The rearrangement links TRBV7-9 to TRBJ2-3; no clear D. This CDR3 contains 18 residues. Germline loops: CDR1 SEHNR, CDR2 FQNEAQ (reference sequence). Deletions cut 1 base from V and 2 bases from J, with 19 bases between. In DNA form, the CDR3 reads TGTGCCAGCAGCTTAGTCTCCCAGCTACTCCTCATCACAGATACGCAGTATTTT. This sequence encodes CASSLVSQLLLITDTQYF.

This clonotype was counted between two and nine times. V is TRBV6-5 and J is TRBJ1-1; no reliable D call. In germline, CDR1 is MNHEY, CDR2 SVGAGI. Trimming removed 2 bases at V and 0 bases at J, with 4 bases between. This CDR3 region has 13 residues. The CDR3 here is CASSYVLNTEAFF. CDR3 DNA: TGTGCCAGCAGTTACGTCCTGAACACTGAAGCTTTCTTT.

The CDR3 region has the DNA TGCAGTTCCAGCGGGAGGGCTCGGGTGGAGCAGTACTTC. Translated: CSSSGRARVEQYF. The chain couples TRBV20-1 to TRBJ2-7, with 10 bases identical to TRBD2. Germline-derived CDR1 and CDR2 are DFQATT and SNEGSKA (reference sequence). V lost 8 bases to trimming and J lost 7 bases; unmatched junction nucleotides: 11. The length of the CDR3 is 13 residues.

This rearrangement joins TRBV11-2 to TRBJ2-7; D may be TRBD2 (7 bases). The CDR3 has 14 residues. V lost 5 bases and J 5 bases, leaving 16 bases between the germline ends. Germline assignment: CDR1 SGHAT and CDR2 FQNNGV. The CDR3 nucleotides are TGTGCCAGCAGCCCTGGGACCGGGGGGCACGAGCAGTACTTC. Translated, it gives CASSPGTGGHEQYF.

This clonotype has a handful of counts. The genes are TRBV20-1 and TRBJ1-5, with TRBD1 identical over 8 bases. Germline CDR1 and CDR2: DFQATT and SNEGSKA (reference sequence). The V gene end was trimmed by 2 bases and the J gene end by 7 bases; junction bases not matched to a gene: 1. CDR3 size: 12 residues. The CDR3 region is CSARRTGQPQHF. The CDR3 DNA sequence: TGCAGTGCTAGAAGGACAGGGCAGCCCCAGCATTTT.

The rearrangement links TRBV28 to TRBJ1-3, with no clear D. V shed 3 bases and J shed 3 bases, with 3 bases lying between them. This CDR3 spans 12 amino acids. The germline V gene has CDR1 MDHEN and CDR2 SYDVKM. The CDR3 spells CASSFYGNTIYF. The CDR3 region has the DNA TGTGCCAGCAGTTTCTATGGAAACACCATATATTTT.